Included here is one TCR beta chain sequence, with context. Its matching antigen is unknown. With a much larger clone just one base away, this may be a read error. The CDR3 runs 13 residues. CDR1 and CDR2 from the germline V gene are SEHNR and FQNEAQ (reference sequence). These data are taken from a study of tumor-infiltrating lymphocytes in primary liver carcinoma. Study-level background: There were tumors of stage T1-T3 N0M0, each 4.2 to 10 cm across.

Overall study results and limits: Tumor specimens were characterized by a significantly higher top-250-clone fraction than blood (p = 0.039).

From 500 ng of total RNA, TCR beta-specific cDNA was reverse-transcribed using a constant-region primer. Slightly modified ARM-PCR served as the procedure for the TCR beta libraries. These libraries came from three rounds of nested multiplex PCR. Two initial PCR rounds of roughly 10 cycles each paired TRBV1-TRBV30 forward primers with a C-beta reverse primer. TCRdb fed the multiplex PCR reads into MiXCR, producing one record per CDR3 protein. The sample has about 300,000 distinct CDR3 sequences, about 60% seen once. Germline DNA was also extracted, and blood RNA was taken from unsorted whole blood. This rearrangement joins TRBV7-9 to TRBJ1-1; tentatively, D is TRBD1 (6 bases). Sequenced sample: peripheral blood. This sequence originates from a middle-aged man with primary liver carcinoma and hepatitis B virus infection. CDR3 region: CASTLAPGTRAFF. DNA of the CDR3: TGTGCCAGCACCTTAGCGCCAGGGACAAGGGCTTTCTTT.